This TCR beta chain came from a study of T cells in women clearing cervical HPV infection. Study as a whole: Blood came at first lesion visit for cases, post-clearance for controls. Whole-study findings and limits: CIN3+ cases had significantly higher TCR richness than controls; evenness did not differ. Cases carried less TRBV6-7 than controls: 0.11% versus 0.16%.

Germline V gene lookup returns CDR1 DFQATT and CDR2 SNEGSKA (reference sequence). This CDR3 has 13 amino acids. Trimming took 1 base from V and 3 from J, leaving 10 bases between them. On this clone itself: Its antigen is unidentified. The missing CDR3 end, 3 residues past where the read stops, is filled in from the germline J gene.

Profiling relied on immunoSEQ multiplex PCR, and the TCRdb table lists in-frame clones only, not all of them. The listing contains around 23,000 clones. The sequenced sample consisted of blood buffy coat. This clonotype was sampled from a woman between 18 and 69 years old with a cervical HPV16 infection that either progressed to CIN3+ or cleared (not recorded which). The chain recombines TRBV20-1 with TRBJ2-7; a weak D match, TRBD2 (5 bases). The CDR3 loop is CSARGPGDYEQYF. CDR3 DNA, as far as it was read: TGCAGTGCTAGAGGCCCCGGGGACTACGAG.